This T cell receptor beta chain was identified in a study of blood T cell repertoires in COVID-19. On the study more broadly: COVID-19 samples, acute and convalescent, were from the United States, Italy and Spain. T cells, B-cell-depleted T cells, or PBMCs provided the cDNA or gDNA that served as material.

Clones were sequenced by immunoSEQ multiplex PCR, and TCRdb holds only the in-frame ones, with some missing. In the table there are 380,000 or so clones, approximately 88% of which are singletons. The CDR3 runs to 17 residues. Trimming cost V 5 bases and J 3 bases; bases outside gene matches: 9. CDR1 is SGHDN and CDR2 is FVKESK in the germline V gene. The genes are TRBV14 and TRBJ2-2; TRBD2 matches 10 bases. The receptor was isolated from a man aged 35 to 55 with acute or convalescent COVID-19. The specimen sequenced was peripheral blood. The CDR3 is CASSFLSGGPDTGELFF. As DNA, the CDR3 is TGTGCCAGCAGCTTCCTTAGCGGGGGGCCCGACACCGGGGAGCTGTTTTTT.